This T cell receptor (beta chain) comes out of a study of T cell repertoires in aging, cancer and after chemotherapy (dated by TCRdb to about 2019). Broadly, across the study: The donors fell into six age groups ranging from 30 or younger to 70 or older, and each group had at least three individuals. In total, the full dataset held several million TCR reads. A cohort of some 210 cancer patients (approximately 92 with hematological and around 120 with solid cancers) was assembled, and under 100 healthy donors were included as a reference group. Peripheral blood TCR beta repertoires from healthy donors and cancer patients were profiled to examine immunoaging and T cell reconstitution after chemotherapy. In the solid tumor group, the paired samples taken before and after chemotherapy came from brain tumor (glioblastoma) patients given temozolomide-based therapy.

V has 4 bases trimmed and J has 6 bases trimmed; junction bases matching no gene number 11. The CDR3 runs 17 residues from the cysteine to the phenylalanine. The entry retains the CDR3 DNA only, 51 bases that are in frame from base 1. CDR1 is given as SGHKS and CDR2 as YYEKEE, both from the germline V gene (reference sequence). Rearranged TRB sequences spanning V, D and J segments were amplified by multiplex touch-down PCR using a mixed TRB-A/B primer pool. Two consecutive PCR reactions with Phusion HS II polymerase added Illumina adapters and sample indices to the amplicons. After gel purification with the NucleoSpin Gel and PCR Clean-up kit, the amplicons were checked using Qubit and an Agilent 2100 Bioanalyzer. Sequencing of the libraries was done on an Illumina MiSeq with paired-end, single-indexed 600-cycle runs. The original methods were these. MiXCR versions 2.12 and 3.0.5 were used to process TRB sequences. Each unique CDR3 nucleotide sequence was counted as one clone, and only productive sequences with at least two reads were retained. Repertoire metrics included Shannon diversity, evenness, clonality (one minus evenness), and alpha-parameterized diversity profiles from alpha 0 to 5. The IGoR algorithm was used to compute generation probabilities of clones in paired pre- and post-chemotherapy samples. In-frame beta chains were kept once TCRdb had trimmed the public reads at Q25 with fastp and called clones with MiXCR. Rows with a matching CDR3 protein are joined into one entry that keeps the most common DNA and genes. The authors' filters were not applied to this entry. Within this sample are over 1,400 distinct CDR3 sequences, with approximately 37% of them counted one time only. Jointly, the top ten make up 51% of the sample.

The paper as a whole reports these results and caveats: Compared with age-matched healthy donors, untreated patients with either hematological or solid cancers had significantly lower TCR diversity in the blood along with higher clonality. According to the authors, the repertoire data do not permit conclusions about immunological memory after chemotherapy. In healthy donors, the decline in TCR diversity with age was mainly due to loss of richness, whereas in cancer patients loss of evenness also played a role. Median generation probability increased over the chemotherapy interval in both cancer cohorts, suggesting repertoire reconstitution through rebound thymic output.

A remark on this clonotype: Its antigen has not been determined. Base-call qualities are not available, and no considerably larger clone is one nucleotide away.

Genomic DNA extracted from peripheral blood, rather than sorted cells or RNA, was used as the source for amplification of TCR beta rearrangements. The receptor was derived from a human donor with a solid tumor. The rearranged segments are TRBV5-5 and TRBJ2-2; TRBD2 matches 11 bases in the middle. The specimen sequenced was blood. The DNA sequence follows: TGTGCCAGCAGCCCGGACCGTAGCGGGAGGGGCCCCGGGGAGCTGTTTTTT. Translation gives CASSPDRSGRGPGELFF.